This note documents a single T cell receptor (beta chain) sequence. The data were taken from a study of blood T cell repertoires in COVID-19. Study information: Samples representing acute and convalescent COVID-19 were sourced from the United States, Italy and Spain.

The length of the CDR3 is 13 residues. The germline V gene has CDR1 MNHEY and CDR2 SVGAGI. The trim removed 6 bases at V and 6 bases at J, leaving 5 bases unmatched. This table comes from immunoSEQ multiplex PCR, and its TCRdb copy is limited to in-frame clones, with some not included. The table lists about 190,000 clones, roughly 80% of them singletons. Sample: PBMCs or T cells enriched from blood (not recorded which). This sequence was found in a woman in her 30s who had recovered from COVID-19. This sequence joins TRBV6-5 and TRBJ1-5; 7 nucleotides align to TRBD1. This chain's CDR3 is CASSVTGVQPQHF. In nucleotides, the CDR3 is TGTGCCAGCAGCGTAACAGGGGTTCAGCCCCAGCATTTT.